A single sample gave rise to the 27 T cell receptor beta chains below, sequenced in a study of blood T cell repertoires in COVID-19 (dated by TCRdb to about 2020). The library was produced with the immunoSEQ multiplex PCR assay. The clones in this table, taken by TCRdb from immuneACCESS, are in-frame only. Not every clone is retained; where verified, under half of the shortfall comes from an unresolved V gene, and the cause of the rest is unknown. This sample holds approximately 210,000 clones; over 75% were observed only once. The top ten clonotypes cover about 6.8% of the sample. Sequenced sample: peripheral blood. The receptors were sampled from a woman aged 40 to 50 who had recovered from COVID-19.

The genes are TRBV24-1 and TRBJ2-3, with a possible D match to TRBD2 (6 bases). Germline values: CDR1 KGHDR, CDR2 SFDVKD. V lost 4 bases and J 3 bases, leaving 10 bases between the germline ends. This CDR3 contains 14 residues. CDR3 sequence: CATSDGGVTDTQYF. The DNA for the CDR3 is TGTGCCACCAGTGACGGGGGTGTTACAGATACGCAGTATTTT.

The chain carries TRBV7-2 and TRBJ2-7; 7 bases fit TRBD1. Trimming at V came to 3 bases and at J to 0 bases, leaving 5 bases not matched to a gene. CDR1 SGHTA and CDR2 FQGNSA come from the germline V gene. This CDR3 is 15 amino acids long. CDR3 in DNA: TGTGCCAGCAGCTTTGGGACAGCCATCTCCTACGAGCAGTACTTC. Protein: CASSFGTAISYEQYF.

The chain couples TRBV11-2 to TRBJ2-7, with D maybe TRBD2 (6 bases). The CDR3 extends over 16 amino acids. Germline V lookup: CDR1 SGHAT, CDR2 FQNNGV. The ends were cut back, 1 base at V and 3 bases at J, with 16 bases in the middle. The CDR3 coding sequence is TGTGCCAGCAGCTTAGGCGATGGTTTCGGGGGCTACGAGCAGTACTTC. This sequence encodes CASSLGDGFGGYEQYF.

Here the CDR3 DNA reads TGCGCCAGCAGCCAAGATCCGGAAGTAGCGCGACTTTACAATGAGCAGTTCTTC. Protein sequence: CASSQDPEVARLYNEQFF. The rearrangement uses TRBV4-1 and TRBJ2-1, with D possibly matching TRBD2 (5 bases). V shed 0 bases and J shed 4 bases, with 19 bases lying between them. Germline CDR1 and CDR2: MGHRA and YSYEKL. This CDR3 has 18 amino acids.

The V and J genes are TRBV9 and TRBJ2-1; TRBD2 aligns across 9 bases. J was trimmed by 0 bases and V by 2 bases; bases with no gene match: 9. This CDR3 region has 18 residues. The germline gives CDR1 SGDLS, CDR2 YYNGEE. CDR3 amino acids: CASSVGIGSGSSYNEQFF. The CDR3 DNA is TGTGCCAGCAGCGTCGGTATTGGTAGCGGGAGCTCCTACAATGAGCAGTTCTTC.

This clone was observed once. The V and J genes are TRBV7-9 and TRBJ2-1; 10 positions match TRBD1. Per germline, CDR1 SEHNR and CDR2 FQNEAQ (reference sequence). The CDR3 spans 16 residues. After removal of 3 bases from V and 4 bases from J, the junction contained 6 bases not matched to a gene. CDR3 DNA: TGTGCCAGCAGCTTCTCCGTGGGACAGGGGTACAATGAGCAGTTCTTC. This translates into CASSFSVGQGYNEQFF.

The rearrangement uses TRBV7-9 and TRBJ1-1, with D perhaps TRBD1 (6 bases). V lost 5 bases and J 1 base, leaving 17 bases between the germline ends. The CDR3 has 16 residues. CDR1 and CDR2 from the germline V gene are SEHNR and FQNEAQ (reference sequence). CDR3 nucleotide sequence: TGTGCCAGCAGCCCCAAGGGGGGGGGAGAGAACACTGAAGCTTTCTTT. Translated, it gives CASSPKGGGENTEAFF.

The rearrangement links TRBV7-2 to TRBJ2-1; no clear D gene. Trimming took off 0 bases at V and 3 bases at J, with 3 bases between the two ends. Germline V CDR1 and CDR2: SGHTA, FQGNSA. The CDR3 covers 13 residues. CDR3 in DNA: TGTGCCAGCAGCTTAGCTAGCTACAATGAGCAGTTCTTC. Translation: CASSLASYNEQFF.

This sequence joins TRBV2 and TRBJ1-5; 7 nucleotides align to TRBD1. Germline CDR1 is SNHLY and CDR2 is FYNNEI. This CDR3 is built from 13 residues. V was clipped by 5 bases and J by 7 bases; unmatched bases: 5. The CDR3 sequence: CASSQPGGQPQHF. Written as DNA, the CDR3 is TGTGCCAGCAGTCAGCCAGGGGGACAGCCCCAGCATTTT.

This chain uses TRBV19 with TRBJ1-5; 10 positions match TRBD1. The V gene end was trimmed by 5 bases and the J gene end by 3 bases; junction bases not matched to a gene: 7. The CDR3 consists of 16 residues. Germline V gene data show CDR1 as LNHDA and CDR2 as SQIVND (reference sequence). The CDR3: CASSLSGQGYNQPQHF. As DNA, the CDR3 is TGTGCCAGTAGTCTATCGGGACAGGGGTACAATCAGCCCCAGCATTTT.

The chain employs TRBV19 and TRBJ2-1, with 8 bases identical to TRBD1. CDR3 length: 15 residues. Germline CDR1 reads LNHDA; CDR2 reads SQIVND (reference sequence). The V gene end was trimmed by 9 bases and the J gene end by 5 bases; junction bases not matched to a gene: 12. The CDR3 reads CASSGGFLPNNEQFF. The DNA of the CDR3 is TGTGCCAGCTCAGGGGGCTTCCTACCCAACAATGAGCAGTTCTTC.

The V and J genes are TRBV27 and TRBJ2-3, with TRBD2 matching over 11 bases. The trim removed 3 bases at V and 1 base at J, leaving 12 bases unmatched. The CDR3 contains 19 residues. The V gene's germline CDR1 is MNHEY and CDR2 SMNVEV (reference sequence). The CDR3 nucleotides read TGTGCCAGCAGTTTTGGTCTAGCGGGAGGAAGGGGTGGCACAGATACGCAGTATTTT. Translation: CASSFGLAGGRGGTDTQYF.

The chain recombines TRBV28 with TRBJ1-1; maybe TRBD1 (5 bases). The germline V gene has CDR1 MDHEN and CDR2 SYDVKM. CDR3 length equals 13 residues. V was trimmed by 7 bases and J by 10 bases, leaving 19 bases between them. CDR3 DNA sequence: TGTGCCAGCACAACCGGGGGAGCGATGGGAGCTTTCTTT. As protein: CASTTGGAMGAFF.

J is TRBJ2-1 and V is TRBV7-9; 9 bases line up with TRBD2. V lost 1 base to trimming and J lost 4 bases; unmatched junction nucleotides: 11. This CDR3 comprises 18 residues. Germline-derived CDR1 and CDR2 are SEHNR and FQNEAQ (reference sequence). CDR3 nucleotides: TGTGCCAGCAGCTTAGAGTGGGGGGTGACTAGCGGTTACAATGAGCAGTTCTTC. It translates to CASSLEWGVTSGYNEQFF.

This clone has more than one count but fewer than ten. CDR3 sequence (DNA): TGTGCCAGCTCACCCGAGGGGGAAGAGACCCAGTACTTC. This translates into CASSPEGEETQYF. The chain couples TRBV18 to TRBJ2-5, with D perhaps TRBD1 (6 bases). CDR3 size: 13 residues. Between the trimmed V and J ends, which lost 3 bases and 3 bases, there was a span of 8 bases. CDR1 and CDR2 from the germline V gene are KGHSH and LQKENI.

The chain joins TRBV5-1 to TRBJ2-3, with D unclear. The CDR3 contains 13 residues. Trimming shortened V by 3 bases and J by 5 bases, and 10 bases separated the two germline ends. Germline values: CDR1 SGHRS, CDR2 YFSETQ. DNA for the CDR3: TGCGCCAGCAGCTACGTTCTAGGAGATACGCAGTATTTT. Its protein is CASSYVLGDTQYF.

The chain joins TRBV4-2 to TRBJ2-6, with D perhaps TRBD1 (6 bases). V was clipped by 3 bases and J by 0 bases, with 12 bases between them. Looked up from germline, CDR1 is LGHNA and CDR2 is YNFKEQ. The CDR3 spans 17 residues. The CDR3 loop is CASSQQGPNSGANVLTF. In DNA, the CDR3 is TGTGCCAGCAGCCAGCAGGGGCCGAACTCTGGGGCCAACGTCCTGACTTTC.

This clone was counted between two and nine times. J is TRBJ1-1 and V is TRBV18, with D possibly being TRBD1 (5 bases). CDR1 is KGHSH, CDR2 LQKENI, per germline. CDR3 length equals 13 residues. V was cut by 2 bases and J by 4 bases, with 8 bases left in between. The CDR3 DNA sequence: TGTGCCAGCTCACCAGGGGCCTCCACTGAAGCTTTCTTT. Amino acids: CASSPGASTEAFF.

The V gene is TRBV29-1, the J gene TRBJ2-3; TRBD1 matches 8 bases. The CDR3 totals 13 residues. Germline V gives CDR1 SQVTM, CDR2 ANQGSEA. Trimming at V came to 3 bases and at J to 10 bases, leaving 9 bases not matched to a gene. The CDR3 DNA follows: TGCAGCGTTGATAGACAGGGGATTTTAGCGCAGTATTTT. It yields the protein CSVDRQGILAQYF.

The chain combines TRBV9 with TRBJ2-5, with 12 bases lining up with TRBD2. Germline-derived CDR1 and CDR2 are SGDLS and YYNGEE. This CDR3 is 14 amino acids long. V shed 6 bases, J shed 3 bases, and the junction held 3 bases outside the gene matches. CDR3 nucleotide sequence: TGTGCCAGCAACCGACTAGCGGGAGAAGAGACCCAGTACTTC. It translates to CASNRLAGEETQYF.

V is TRBV3-1 (or the pseudogene TRBV3-2) and J is TRBJ2-7; D is ambiguous. The germline V gene has CDR1 LGHDT and CDR2 YNNKEL (reference sequence). With 0 bases removed from V and 7 bases from J, the gap between germline ends came to 7 bases. This CDR3 contains 12 residues. The CDR3 nucleotides read TGTGCCAGCAGCCAAGACGCCCGGGAGCAGTACTTC. Amino acids: CASSQDAREQYF.

V and J are TRBV5-4 and TRBJ2-7, with 8 bases that match TRBD2. The CDR3 runs to 14 residues. CDR1 is SGHNT and CDR2 is YYREEE in the germline V gene (reference sequence). V gave up 2 bases and J gave up 3 bases; unmatched junction bases: 4. CDR3 in DNA: TGTGCCAGCAGCTTAGCGGGAGACCTCTACGAGCAGTACTTC. Protein sequence: CASSLAGDLYEQYF.

The chain recombines TRBV5-1 with TRBJ1-4, with D perhaps TRBD1 (5 bases). The CDR3 runs to 14 residues. The germline V gene encodes CDR1 SGHRS and CDR2 YFSETQ. V was cut by 0 bases and J by 5 bases, with 8 bases left in between. CDR3 bases: TGCGCCAGCAGCTTGGTGACAGCAAATGAAAAACTGTTTTTT. As protein: CASSLVTANEKLFF.

The gene calls are TRBV5-1 and TRBJ2-6, with D unresolved. The V end lost 0 bases, the J end lost 0 bases, and 13 bases lay between the germline ends. Germline V gives CDR1 SGHRS, CDR2 YFSETQ. The CDR3 runs 18 residues. CDR3 in amino acids: CASSLVGQYSSGANVLTF. The CDR3 nucleotides are TGCGCCAGCAGCTTGGTTGGTCAATACAGCTCTGGGGCCAACGTCCTGACTTTC.

The V call is TRBV28, the J call TRBJ1-4; 8 nucleotides match TRBD1. The CDR3 runs 17 residues. The trim removed 6 bases at V and 9 bases at J, leaving 18 bases unmatched. The germline V gene encodes CDR1 MDHEN and CDR2 SYDVKM. CDR3 loop: CASSLRVRLQGDKKLFF. The CDR3 nucleotides read TGTGCCAGCAGCCTAAGGGTTAGACTACAGGGGGATAAAAAACTGTTTTTT.

The chain is built from TRBV10-3 and TRBJ2-1, with 12 bases lining up with TRBD2. The CDR3 has 16 amino acids. Germline CDR1 and CDR2: ENHRY and SYGVKD. J was trimmed by 5 bases and V by 4 bases; bases with no gene match: 6. The CDR3 loop is CAISAPGLAGDNEQFF. DNA for the CDR3: TGTGCCATCAGTGCTCCGGGACTAGCGGGTGACAATGAGCAGTTCTTC.

The chain recombines TRBV29-1 with TRBJ2-7; 8 bases map to TRBD2. The CDR3 is made up of 13 amino acids. The germline V gene encodes CDR1 SQVTM and CDR2 ANQGSEA. The V segment lost 4 bases and the J segment 7 bases; nucleotides outside the gene matches: 9. DNA for the CDR3: TGCAGCGTTGTACCAGCGGGAGTGGGTGAGCAGTACTTC. This codes for CSVVPAGVGEQYF.